The 19 T cell receptor beta chains listed next were all sequenced from one sample in a study of radiation and T cells in renal cell carcinoma. The time point is: baseline pretreatment blood. Treatment noted: 15 Gy SBRT to primary tumor, nephrectomy 4 weeks later. Libraries were prepared by immunoSEQ multiplex PCR; TCRdb keeps only in-frame clonotypes and omits some of them. The sample has 130,000 or so clones; over 80% are singletons. The sequenced sample was blood, obtained from a patient whose treatment included radiotherapy and nephrectomy. These receptor sequences come from a woman aged 45-65 years with renal cell carcinoma.

V is TRBV14 and J is TRBJ1-1, with 7 positions matching TRBD1. Germline V gene data show CDR1 as SGHDN and CDR2 as FVKESK. The V gene end was trimmed by 4 bases and the J gene end by 7 bases; junction bases not matched to a gene: 6. The CDR3 has 13 amino acids. The CDR3: CASSPRTGNEAFF. CDR3 nucleotide sequence: TGTGCCAGCAGCCCCCGGACAGGAAATGAAGCTTTCTTT.

This chain links TRBV7-2 with TRBJ2-2; D is unresolved. CDR1 and CDR2 from the germline V gene are SGHTA and FQGNSA. V lost 1 base to trimming and J lost 4 bases, with 4 bases between them. The CDR3 is 13 amino acids. The CDR3 nucleotides are TGTGCCAGCAGCTTAGTTTTCACCGGGGAGCTGTTTTTT. Amino acids: CASSLVFTGELFF.

The J gene is TRBJ1-2, the V gene TRBV14; 7 bases align to TRBD1. Trimming took 3 bases from V and 7 from J; bases not matched to a gene: 11. Germline CDR1 reads SGHDN; CDR2 reads FVKESK. There are 15 residues in the CDR3. The CDR3 sequence is CASSHELGGAAGYTF. CDR3 DNA sequence: TGTGCCAGCAGCCACGAACTAGGGGGCGCAGCTGGCTACACCTTC.

J is TRBJ1-2 and V is TRBV6-1, with a possible D match to TRBD1 (5 bases). In germline, CDR1 is MNHNS, CDR2 SASEGT. The V end lost 0 bases, the J end lost 4 bases, and 12 bases lay between the germline ends. This CDR3 contains 15 residues. CDR3 DNA sequence: TGTGCCAGCAGTGAAGCCTTGACAGCGACCTATGGCTACACCTTC. Translation: CASSEALTATYGYTF.

The chain employs TRBV4-1 and TRBJ2-7; D possibly corresponds to TRBD1 (7 bases). Germline CDR1 is MGHRA and CDR2 is YSYEKL. Deletions cut 6 bases from V and 2 bases from J, with 14 bases between. The CDR3 covers 14 residues. The CDR3 nucleotides are TGCGCCAGCAGACCCAGGGGGGAGACCTACGAGCAGTACTTC. As protein: CASRPRGETYEQYF.

V and J are TRBV4-2 and TRBJ2-3; D uncertain. The germline V and J ends were trimmed by 0 bases and 6 bases, with 4 bases remaining between them. This CDR3 region has 12 residues. Germline V lookup: CDR1 LGHNA, CDR2 YNFKEQ. DNA of the CDR3: TGTGCCAGCAGCCAAGATAAGGATACGCAGTATTTT. As protein: CASSQDKDTQYF.

The chain recombines TRBV7-2 with TRBJ1-2; the match to TRBD1 covers 10 bases. CDR3 length: 14 amino acids. The germline gives CDR1 SGHTA, CDR2 FQGNSA. V was clipped by 1 base and J by 8 bases; unmatched bases: 4. Here the CDR3 DNA reads TGTGCCAGCAGCTTAGGACAGGGGGCAGGGGGCTACACCTTC. Translation gives CASSLGQGAGGYTF. Full variable domain (outside the CDR3, taken from reference TRBV7-2 and TRBJ1-2): GAGVSQSPSNKVTEKGKDVELRCDPISGHTALYWYRQSLGQGLEFLIYFQGNSAPDKSGLPSDRFSAERTGGSVSTLTIQRTQQEDSAVYLCASSLGQGAGGYTFGSGTRLTVV.

This clone was counted a few times. The CDR3 loop is CASSIGRDRNTIYF. CDR3 DNA: TGTGCCAGTAGTATCGGCAGGGATAGAAACACCATATATTTT. The V gene is TRBV19, the J gene TRBJ1-3; perhaps TRBD1 as D (5 bases). With 3 bases removed from V and 5 bases from J, the gap between germline ends came to 11 bases. CDR1 and CDR2 (germline): LNHDA, SQIVND (reference sequence). The CDR3 is 14 amino acids.

The CDR3 DNA sequence: TGTGCCAGCAGCTTAGAGGCCAGGGCCAACACTGAAGCTTTCTTT. Translated: CASSLEARANTEAFF. The chain employs TRBV7-6 and TRBJ1-1; D is perhaps TRBD1 (5 bases). Trimming cost V 1 base and J 2 bases, with 11 bases left between them. This CDR3 region has 15 residues. The V gene's germline CDR1 is SGHVS and CDR2 FNYEAQ. The full variable domain, its missing parts supplied by reference TRBV7-6 and TRBJ1-1, is GAGVSQSPRYKVTKRGQDVALRCDPISGHVSLYWYRQALGQGPEFLTYFNYEAQQDKSGLPNDRFSAERPEGSISTLTIQRTEQRDSAMYRCASSLEARANTEAFFGQGTRLTVV.

The rearrangement uses TRBV15 and TRBJ1-1; 9 positions agree with TRBD1. In germline, CDR1 is LNHNV, CDR2 YYDKDF (reference sequence). The CDR3 spans 14 residues. The junction had 5 bases not matched to a gene; V was cut back by 9 bases and J by 0 bases. CDR3 DNA sequence: TGTGCCACTAGACAGGGGGTCGTGAACACTGAAGCTTTCTTT. Its protein is CATRQGVVNTEAFF.

This clone was seen a single time. V is TRBV7-2 and J is TRBJ1-4; weak D call: TRBD1 (5 bases). Germline lookup yields CDR1 SGHTA and CDR2 FQGNSA. The V end was cut by 2 bases, the J end by 7 bases, with 23 bases between. The length of the CDR3 is 18 residues. CDR3 nucleotide sequence: TGTGCCAGCAGCTTATCGATAACTGCCGTTTGGGACGGTGAAAAACTGTTTTTT. The encoded protein is CASSLSITAVWDGEKLFF.

The V gene is TRBV6-6, the J gene TRBJ1-3, with 9 bases fitting TRBD1. With V trimmed by 5 bases and J by 4 bases, 6 bases remained unmatched. The CDR3 sequence is 15 residues long. Germline V gene sequence: CDR1 MNHNY, CDR2 SVGAGI (reference sequence). In nucleotides, the CDR3 is TGTGCCAGCAGTAGGACCGGGACAGGGGGAAACACCATATATTTT. As protein: CASSRTGTGGNTIYF.

The CDR3 DNA follows: TGTGCCAGTAGTTGGGGACTAGCGGGGGGGCAAGAGACCCAGTACTTC. Its protein product is CASSWGLAGGQETQYF. This chain uses TRBV19 with TRBJ2-5; 16 nucleotides align to TRBD2. This CDR3 region has 16 residues. The V gene end was trimmed by 5 bases and the J gene end by 2 bases; junction bases not matched to a gene: 2. Germline V gives CDR1 LNHDA, CDR2 SQIVND (reference sequence).

The V call is TRBV30, the J call TRBJ2-5; 13 bases agree with TRBD2. Germline V gene lookup returns CDR1 GTSNPN and CDR2 SVGIG (reference sequence). V lost 3 bases to trimming and J lost 4 bases; unmatched junction nucleotides: 5. The CDR3 is made up of 15 amino acids. CDR3 nucleotides: TGTGCCTGGAGGACGGGACTAGCGGGGACAGAGACCCAGTACTTC. It translates to CAWRTGLAGTETQYF.

The chain is built from TRBV28 and TRBJ1-6, with 9 bases that match TRBD1. Germline CDR1 reads MDHEN; CDR2 reads SYDVKM. The V gene end was trimmed by 4 bases and the J gene end by 8 bases; junction bases not matched to a gene: 3. CDR3 length equals 14 residues. As DNA, the CDR3 is TGTGCCAGCAGTTACCGGGACAGGGATTCACCCCTCCACTTT. As protein: CASSYRDRDSPLHF.

This clone showed up just a few times. The CDR3 reads CAWSLGQGVITEAFF. In DNA form, the CDR3 reads TGTGCCTGGAGTTTGGGACAGGGGGTAATCACTGAAGCTTTCTTT. V gene TRBV30 combines with J gene TRBJ1-1; TRBD1 aligns across 11 bases. This CDR3 comprises 15 residues. V gave up 2 bases and J gave up 4 bases; unmatched junction bases: 6. Germline V gene data show CDR1 as GTSNPN and CDR2 as SVGIG (reference sequence).

The chain couples TRBV4-3 to TRBJ1-1; D perhaps matches TRBD1 (5 bases). This CDR3 contains 16 residues. V shed 1 base and J shed 2 bases, with 14 bases lying between them. CDR1 and CDR2 (germline): LGHNA, YSLEER. This CDR3 reads CASSQAPQGSNTEAFF. DNA of the CDR3: TGCGCCAGCAGCCAAGCTCCGCAGGGATCTAACACTGAAGCTTTCTTT.

The V and J genes are TRBV7-8 and TRBJ1-3; perhaps TRBD1 as D (5 bases). V shed 4 bases and J shed 1 base, with 20 bases lying between them. Germline assignment: CDR1 SGHVS and CDR2 FQNEAQ. The CDR3 spans 18 residues. CDR3 in amino acids: CASSYPTTGQGSGNTIYF. CDR3 bases: TGTGCCAGCAGCTACCCAACCACGGGCCAGGGATCTGGAAACACCATATATTTT.

J is TRBJ2-1 and V is TRBV10-2; the match to TRBD2 covers 11 bases. The CDR3 is made up of 15 amino acids. Germline lookup yields CDR1 WSHSY and CDR2 SAAADI. V dropped 7 bases and J dropped 2; count of bases not matched to a gene: 4. The CDR3 protein is CASTLAGGPYNEQFF. The CDR3 coding sequence is TGCGCCAGCACGCTAGCGGGAGGCCCCTACAATGAGCAGTTCTTC.